The sequence of this TCR beta chain was determined in a study of identical twins. The CDR3 has 14 amino acids. CDR1 and CDR2 from the germline V gene are SGHDT and YYEEEE. The germline V and J ends were trimmed by 2 bases and 4 bases, with 13 bases remaining between them. TCRdb called the 5' RACE reads again in MiXCR, with one record for every CDR3 protein. The sample includes approximately 620,000 distinct CDR3 sequences, about 9.4% of them seen just once. Everyone who gave samples was a healthy Caucasian. As for this clonotype: Antigen unknown.

Regarding the study as a whole: Alpha sequences out of frame and shared by twins had excess low generation probability.

The same sample was also used in a study of yellow fever vaccine responses in identical twins.

Sequencing used PBMCs. The chain carries TRBV5-6 and TRBJ2-7; D is perhaps TRBD1 or TRBD2 (5 bases each). This receptor was taken from a woman in her late teens or twenties in good health. Here the CDR3 DNA reads TGTGCCAGCAGCTTAAGGGACCTGGGTTACGAGCAGTACTTC. Protein sequence: CASSLRDLGYEQYF.